This T cell receptor beta chain was observed in a study of OX40 agonist ivuxolimab in advanced cancers. In the study overall: Ivuxolimab was a fully human IgG2 agonistic monoclonal antibody targeting the costimulatory receptor OX40 (CD134). Intravenous ivuxolimab was administered to patients every 2 weeks at six dose levels: 0.01, 0.1, 0.3, 1.5, 3 and 10 mg/kg. Of the 50 to 55 dose-escalation patients, hepatocellular carcinoma was present in around 20, melanoma in approximately 15, renal cell carcinoma in 9 and head and neck cancer in 9. In the dose-escalation cohort, 70% to 90% of patients were male, and the mean age was roughly 60 years with a range of 23 to 79. Prior anti-PD-1, anti-PD-L1 or anti-CTLA-4 therapy was permitted, and approximately 40% of dose-escalation patients had received checkpoint inhibitors. Partial responses occurred in three dose-escalation patients, of whom one had hepatocellular carcinoma and two had cutaneous melanoma. The point of sequencing TCRbeta in the periphery was to test whether ivuxolimab changed TCR sequence diversity and drove clonal T-cell expansion. The paper describes the monotherapy dose-escalation part (N ≈ 52 patients) of the phase I trial of ivuxolimab.

Genomic DNA was extracted from sorted cells for sequencing of the TCRbeta CDR3 region. The immunoSEQ Assay was used to sequence the TCRbeta CDR3 regions. The table comes from immuneACCESS by way of TCRdb, which keeps in-frame sequences with V and J called. Part of the clones is missing from these tables; in studies checked, under half for an unresolved V gene and the rest for unknown reasons. The sample table records approximately 58,000 clones; 75% to 90% of these occur just once. The top ten hold around 0.73% of the sample. The germline V gene sets CDR1 to SGDLS and CDR2 to YYNGEE. The CDR3 numbers 14 residues from cysteine through phenylalanine. CDR3 DNA is the only sequence kept; it has 42 bases, read in frame from the first base. The germline V end is reduced by 4 bases and the J end by 2 bases; junction bases left unmatched: 5. This clone has more than one count but fewer than ten. It has no known antigen specificity. Per-nucleotide qualities are absent, and no much larger clonotype sits a single base away.

Patients with a history of autoimmune disease or receiving systemic immunosuppression were excluded from the trial. Peripheral blood for TCR sequencing was collected from all dose cohorts at baseline, on cycle 4 day 1, and on cycle 7 day 1. The samples were taken from a phase I, first-in-human, multicenter, open-label dose-escalation trial of ivuxolimab. Adults with locally advanced or metastatic melanoma, renal cell carcinoma, hepatocellular carcinoma or head and neck squamous cell carcinoma were enrolled in the trial. Before TCR sequencing, CD4+ T cells and CD8+ T cells were sorted from peripheral blood as separate populations. Paper-wide results and their limitations: In the 0.1-3.0 mg/kg groups, partial responders had among the lowest normalized peripheral clonal expansion, particularly in CD8+ T cells. Clonal expansion of both CD4+ and CD8+ blood T cells was observed from baseline to week 6 at doses 0.1 to 3.0 mg/kg. Low levels of normalized T-cell clonal expansion were also seen in some patients who did not respond. After ivuxolimab, more expanded clones were found on average in CD8+ T cells than in CD4+ T cells. The antigen specificity of the peripheral T cells that underwent clonal expansion was not determined.

The material sequenced was CD4+ or CD8+ T cells sorted from blood, taken in a trial of the OX40 agonist ivuxolimab. Recombination connected TRBV9 to TRBJ2-5, and 7 junction bases match TRBD1. The receptor's source is an adult with an advanced solid tumor such as melanoma, head and neck, liver or kidney cancer. The CDR3 region reads CASSPRDSQETQYF. The DNA is TGTGCCAGCAGCCCAAGGGACAGTCAAGAGACCCAGTACTTC.